This T cell receptor (beta chain) comes out of a study of shared clonotypes between healthy human individuals. CD45RO-negative, CCR7-positively selected cells formed the naive CD8 fraction, excluding terminally differentiated effector memory CD45RA+ cells. This CDR3 region has 11 residues. The germline gives CDR1 SEHNR, CDR2 FQNEAQ (reference sequence). V lost 2 bases and J lost 8, with 3 bases in between. Every immunoSEQ plate was one replicate of a subset's evenly spread DNA. Some 27,000 T cell genomes, or approximately 190 ng DNA, went into the sorted-subset replicate PCRs. Here immunoSEQ multiplex PCR was the method, and the copy in TCRdb shows in-frame clones only, minus some. The table lists about 2.2 million clones, roughly 91% of them singletons. To note about this clone: Its specificity is not known.

General study findings and limits: There were few donors, and this limited the genetic and exposure-history diversity represented. Sampling covered blood only; tissue repertoires likely differ.

The clonotype comes from a man younger than 35 in good health. Some clones in this sample may be carry-over from other donors' samples. Sequenced material: naive CD8+ T cells from PBMCs. The gene calls are TRBV7-9 and TRBJ1-4; unclear D gene. CDR3 amino acids: CASSLQEKLFF. CDR3 in DNA: TGTGCCAGCAGCTTACAAGAAAAACTGTTTTTT.